This entry lists 7 T cell receptor beta chains sequenced from one sample in a study of blood T cell repertoires in COVID-19. Sequencing used immunoSEQ multiplex PCR; TCRdb keeps in-frame clones, though not all of them. Here the sample spans fewer than 130,000 clones, roughly four fifths being singletons. Sequenced sample: peripheral blood. The receptors were gathered from a woman aged 55-70 years with acute or convalescent COVID-19.

The chain joins TRBV6-1 to TRBJ2-7, with 7 bases lining up with TRBD1. This CDR3 is 16 amino acids long. Germline CDR1 and CDR2: MNHNS and SASEGT. The V and J ends lost 4 bases and 2 bases, in that order; junction bases with no gene match: 11. DNA for the CDR3: TGTGCCAGCAGTGCCGTAGGAAGGACAGGAACCTACGAGCAGTACTTC. As protein: CASSAVGRTGTYEQYF.

The chain recombines TRBV2 with TRBJ1-4, with 7 bases identical to TRBD1. There are 15 residues in the CDR3. The trim removed 6 bases at V and 8 bases at J, leaving 12 bases unmatched. In germline, CDR1 is SNHLY, CDR2 FYNNEI. CDR3 sequence reads: CASSPISGQAEKLFF. The CDR3 coding sequence is TGTGCCAGCAGCCCCATCTCTGGACAGGCGGAAAAACTGTTTTTT.

This chain links TRBV7-8 with TRBJ1-2; D remains unclear. Germline V gives CDR1 SGHVS, CDR2 FQNEAQ. V lost 3 bases, J lost 3 bases, and 20 bases lay in between. This CDR3 has 17 residues. The CDR3 bases are TGTGCCAGCAGCTTTCAGTTTTCGGCCCACGGAGACTATGGCTACACCTTC. It translates to CASSFQFSAHGDYGYTF.

V gene TRBV7-9 combines with J gene TRBJ2-7; 14 positions match TRBD2. The V segment lost 5 bases and the J segment 8 bases; nucleotides outside the gene matches: 8. The CDR3 totals 15 residues. Germline assignment: CDR1 SEHNR and CDR2 FQNEAQ (reference sequence). The CDR3 here is CASSAGLAGGGKQYF. DNA for the CDR3: TGTGCCAGCAGCGCCGGACTAGCGGGGGGCGGGAAGCAGTACTTC. Full variable domain (rest looked up from reference TRBV7-9 and TRBJ2-7): DTGVSQNPRHKITKRGQNVTFRCDPISEHNRLYWYRQTLGQGPEFLTYFQNEAQLEKSRLLSDRFSAERPKGSFSTLEIQRTEQGDSAMYLCASSAGLAGGGKQYFGPGTRLTVT.

The chain combines TRBV6-5 with TRBJ2-2, with D uncertain. The CDR3 spans 15 residues. The germline V gene has CDR1 MNHEY and CDR2 SVGAGI. V was cut by 5 bases and J by 0 bases, with 10 bases left in between. CDR3 nucleotides: TGTGCCAGCAGTACACGAAATGCGAACACCGGGGAGCTGTTTTTT. Protein sequence: CASSTRNANTGELFF.

CDR3: CASSPPVSYFTDTQYF. The CDR3 region has the DNA TGTGCCAGCTCACCACCAGTTAGCTACTTCACAGATACGCAGTATTTT. The J gene is TRBJ2-3, the V gene TRBV18; D gene uncertain. V lost 0 bases and J 2 bases, leaving 12 bases between the germline ends. Germline values: CDR1 KGHSH, CDR2 LQKENI. There are 16 residues in the CDR3.

This clone was counted only a few times. The chain has TRBV2 and TRBJ1-1; D is perhaps TRBD1 (5 bases). Germline CDR1 is SNHLY and CDR2 is FYNNEI. The germline V and J ends were trimmed by 4 bases and 6 bases, with 12 bases remaining between them. The CDR3 covers 13 residues. The CDR3 DNA sequence: TGTGCCAGCAGTGTGCAGGGAATGTCTGAAGCTTTCTTT. Its protein product is CASSVQGMSEAFF.